Listed below are T cell receptor beta chains from one sample, sequenced in a study of T cell repertoires in cytomegalovirus infection. MiXCR, applied by TCRdb to the reads, yields one record per CDR3 protein. This table holds some 440,000 distinct CDR3 sequences, approximately 30% found once. Sequencing was done on a sample of PBMCs. The receptors originated from a human donor in good health (CMV status not recorded). Some clones in this sample may be carry-over from other donors' samples. Each CDR3 is given with its conserved first and last residue. D genes are given only for firm matches. For some rows the clone size is stated as once, few or many, or as a class when expanded; others skip it.

abundance: -
v_gene: TRBV7-2
j_gene: TRBJ2-7
d_gene: -
CDR3nt: TGTGCCAGCAGCTTAGCACAGAGCTCCTACGAGCAGTACTTC
CDR3aa: CASSLAQSSYEQYF

abundance: many
v_gene: TRBV7-3
j_gene: TRBJ1-5
d_gene: -
CDR3nt: TGTGCCAGCAGCCCCCTGCGGGGACCCCTTCAGCCCCAGCATTTT
CDR3aa: CASSPLRGPLQPQHF

abundance: many
v_gene: TRBV7-9
j_gene: TRBJ2-7
d_gene: -
CDR3nt: TGTGCCAGCAGCATTGGACTGATCTCCTACGAGCAGTACTTC
CDR3aa: CASSIGLISYEQYF

abundance: -
v_gene: TRBV5-4
j_gene: TRBJ2-5
d_gene: TRBD1
CDR3nt: TGTGCCAGCAGCCGCTACAGGGGGCAGGGCTCCGAGACCCAGTACTTC
CDR3aa: CASSRYRGQGSETQYF

abundance: -
v_gene: TRBV19
j_gene: TRBJ2-1
d_gene: TRBD2
CDR3nt: TGTGCCAGTAGTCCGGGACTAGCGCGCAATGAGCAGTTCTTC
CDR3aa: CASSPGLARNEQFF

abundance: many
v_gene: TRBV12-3/TRBV12-4
j_gene: TRBJ1-2
d_gene: -
CDR3nt: TGTGCCAGCAACCTCGCCGGGACGAAAAACTATGGCTACACCTTC
CDR3aa: CASNLAGTKNYGYTF

abundance: -
v_gene: TRBV6-5
j_gene: TRBJ1-3
d_gene: -
CDR3nt: TGTGCCAGCAGTTACTCGAGCATCCCGGGGGGCGCGGGAAACACCATATATTTT
CDR3aa: CASSYSSIPGGAGNTIYF

abundance: many
v_gene: TRBV7-9
j_gene: TRBJ2-1
d_gene: TRBD2
CDR3nt: TGTGCCAGCAGCCCTCTAGCGGGGGGGTCCTACAATGAGCAGTTCTTC
CDR3aa: CASSPLAGGSYNEQFF

abundance: -
v_gene: TRBV20-1
j_gene: TRBJ2-2
d_gene: -
CDR3nt: TGCAGTGCTACCCGGACCGTCACCGGGGAGCTGTTTTTT
CDR3aa: CSATRTVTGELFF

abundance: -
v_gene: TRBV2
j_gene: TRBJ1-2
d_gene: TRBD1
CDR3nt: TGTGCCAGCAGGGCTCCTTTCCGGGACAGGGAATTGGATTACACCTTC
CDR3aa: CASRAPFRDRELDYTF

abundance: few
v_gene: TRBV4-3
j_gene: TRBJ2-1
d_gene: TRBD2
CDR3nt: TGCGCCAGCAGCCGGAAGGGACTAGCGGGGGCCCCCTCCTACAATGAGCAGTTCTTC
CDR3aa: CASSRKGLAGAPSYNEQFF

abundance: -
v_gene: TRBV15
j_gene: TRBJ2-3
d_gene: -
CDR3nt: TGTGCCACCAGCAGAGATGTAGTATTAGACACGCAGTATTTT
CDR3aa: CATSRDVVLDTQYF

abundance: -
v_gene: TRBV6-2/TRBV6-3
j_gene: TRBJ1-6
d_gene: TRBD1
CDR3nt: TGTGCCAGCAGTCCGGGACAGGGCTGGGCGCCCCTCCACTTT
CDR3aa: CASSPGQGWAPLHF

abundance: -
v_gene: TRBV7-8
j_gene: TRBJ1-4
d_gene: -
CDR3nt: TGTGCCAGCAGCCCCCAGAAGACAGTTTCAACTAATGAAAAACTGTTTTTT
CDR3aa: CASSPQKTVSTNEKLFF

abundance: few
v_gene: TRBV15
j_gene: TRBJ2-7
d_gene: TRBD1
CDR3nt: TGTGCCACCAGCGGCGGGACAGGGGAGATCCACGAGCAGTACTTC
CDR3aa: CATSGGTGEIHEQYF

abundance: many
v_gene: TRBV6-1
j_gene: TRBJ2-3
d_gene: TRBD1
CDR3nt: TGTGCCAGCAGCCCCGGGACAGGGTCTACTAGCGGCACAGATACGCAGTATTTT
CDR3aa: CASSPGTGSTSGTDTQYF